The next 9 T cell receptor beta chains were all read from a single sample in a study of cytomegalovirus exposure and HLA in healthy donors. This PCR relied on a set of 60 Vbeta primers and 13 Jbeta primers. Assay: immunoSEQ multiplex PCR; the TCRdb copy retains only in-frame clones and omits some. Here the sample spans around 130,000 clones, 65% to 80% being singletons. Source material: PBMCs. All receptors derive from a woman between 35 and 50 years old in good health and CMV-seropositive.

The chain carries TRBV9 and TRBJ2-2, with D possibly TRBD2 on 5 matching bases. The CDR3 is 16 amino acids. Trimming stripped 2 bases from V and 2 bases from J, with 13 bases between. Germline loops: CDR1 SGDLS, CDR2 YYNGEE. The DNA of the CDR3 is TGTGCCAGCAGCGTCGGGGAGCATTTAAACACCGGGGAGCTGTTTTTT. This codes for CASSVGEHLNTGELFF.

This clone was seen a single time. This chain connects TRBV6-5 to TRBJ1-3; D is perhaps TRBD1 (5 bases). The CDR3 extends over 15 amino acids. Trimming took off 5 bases at V and 2 bases at J, with 13 bases between the two ends. Germline values: CDR1 MNHEY, CDR2 SVGAGI. This CDR3 reads CASSPSGYPGNTIYF. For the CDR3, the DNA is TGTGCCAGCAGTCCATCAGGGTATCCTGGAAACACCATATATTTT.

The chain has TRBV9 and TRBJ1-5; D not resolved. Germline values: CDR1 SGDLS, CDR2 YYNGEE. This CDR3 has 13 amino acids. V lost 4 bases and J lost 5, with 10 bases in between. The CDR3 region is CASSPRLDQPQHF. The CDR3 DNA reads TGTGCCAGCAGCCCCCGACTAGATCAGCCCCAGCATTTT.

The chain recombines TRBV5-4 with TRBJ1-5; weak D call: TRBD1 (6 bases). This CDR3 region has 16 residues. CDR1 SGHNT and CDR2 YYREEE come from the germline V gene (reference sequence). V was shortened by 0 bases and J by 4 bases, with 14 bases between the two germline ends. CDR3 bases: TGTGCCAGCAGCTTGGGGGGAGGGACACCGAATCAGCCCCAGCATTTT. Translating it yields CASSLGGGTPNQPQHF. The whole variable domain, remainder taken from reference TRBV5-4 and TRBJ1-5, is ETGVTQSPTHLIKTRGQQVTLRCSSQSGHNTVSWYQQALGQGPQFIFQYYREEENGRGNFPPRFSGLQFPNYSSELNVNALELDDSALYLCASSLGGGTPNQPQHFGDGTRLSIL.

The V call is TRBV7-9, the J call TRBJ2-1, with D possibly TRBD2 on 5 matching bases. Germline CDR1 SEHNR, CDR2 FQNEAQ (reference sequence). With 2 bases removed from V and 8 bases from J, the gap between germline ends came to 13 bases. The CDR3 has 14 amino acids. The CDR3 coding sequence is TGTGCCAGCAGCTTAATCGAAGGGAGCGATGAGCAGTTCTTC. Protein product: CASSLIEGSDEQFF.

This clone was counted between two and nine times. The chain combines TRBV5-8 with TRBJ1-5; TRBD1 matches 9 bases. V shed 5 bases and J 0 bases; nucleotides not matched to a gene: 3. The germline CDR1 and CDR2 sequences are SGHTS and YDEGEE. This CDR3 is 15 amino acids long. CDR3 in DNA: TGTGCCAGCAGGTCGGGACAGGGTAGCAATCAGCCCCAGCATTTT. It is translated as CASRSGQGSNQPQHF.

Concerning this clone: The junction differs from germline at one of its ends, possibly a read error. The V call is TRBV5-6, the J call TRBJ1-1; tentatively, D is TRBD1 (6 bases). Germline V lookup: CDR1 SGHDT, CDR2 YYEEEE. CDR3 length equals 15 residues. For the CDR3, the DNA is TGTGCCAGCAGTGGAAGGGGGTGGATGAAAACTGAAGCTTTCTTT. Its translation is CASSGRGWMKTEAFF.

The gene calls are TRBV30 and TRBJ2-1; D call uncertain. Between the trimmed V and J ends, which lost 0 bases and 3 bases, there was a span of 6 bases. Germline lookup yields CDR1 GTSNPN and CDR2 SVGIG (reference sequence). The CDR3 runs 13 residues. CDR3 nucleotide sequence: TGTGCCTGGAGTGTACTTGGCTACAATGAGCAGTTCTTC. This translates into CAWSVLGYNEQFF.

The V and J genes are TRBV7-2 and TRBJ2-5; 9 nucleotides line up with TRBD1. The length of the CDR3 is 16 residues. V shed 5 bases, J shed 2 bases, and the junction held 9 bases outside the gene matches. Per germline, CDR1 SGHTA and CDR2 FQGNSA. The CDR3 DNA reads as TGTGCCAGCAGCGGCCCCGGGACAGGGCGTCAAGAGACCCAGTACTTC. Residues: CASSGPGTGRQETQYF.